The subject of this entry is one T cell receptor beta chain. What antigen it recognizes has not been identified. Base qualities were left out, and no much larger clone turns up one base away. This specimen includes other DNA sequences encoding the same CDR3. The data were obtained in a study of control samples from healthy donors and cancer patients (dated by TCRdb to about 2020). In the germline V gene, CDR1 corresponds to SGHRS and CDR2 to YFSETQ. From the cysteine up to the phenylalanine, the CDR3 has a length of 16 residues. Here the CDR3 DNA is all that survives: 48 bases in frame from base 1. Trimming leaves V shorter by 0 bases and J shorter by 1 base, with the junction holding 3 bases beyond the gene matches. The protocol used for the library was the immunoSEQ multiplex PCR assay. The immuneACCESS repertoire file appears here via TCRdb, limited to in-frame rearrangements. These files lack a portion of the clones; in checked studies, under half of the deficit traces to unresolved V genes, and the cause of the others is not known. The sample table shows some 100,000 clones, and 92% are seen once. The ten largest clones represent approximately 3% of the sample.

This receptor was identified in a human donor in good health. The donor label of this sample is uncertain. What was sequenced was blood. The rearranged segments are TRBV5-1 and TRBJ2-3, with 9 central nucleotides matching TRBD2. The CDR3 reads CASSLGLAVGTDTQYF. The sequence in DNA is TGCGCCAGCAGCTTGGGACTAGCGGTAGGCACAGATACGCAGTATTTT.